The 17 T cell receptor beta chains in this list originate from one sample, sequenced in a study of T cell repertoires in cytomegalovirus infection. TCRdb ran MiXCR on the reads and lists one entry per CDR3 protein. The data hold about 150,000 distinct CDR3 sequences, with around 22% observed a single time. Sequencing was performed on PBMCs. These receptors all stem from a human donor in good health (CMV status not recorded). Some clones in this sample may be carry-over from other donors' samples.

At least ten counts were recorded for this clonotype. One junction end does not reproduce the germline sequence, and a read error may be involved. DNA of the CDR3: TGTGCCAGCAACTTATGGCCAGGGGACCCAGCTTTCTTT. This gives the protein CASNLWPGDPAFF. The chain employs TRBV7-9 and TRBJ1-1; a possible D gene is TRBD1 (6 bases). The CDR3 is 13 amino acids. Germline V gene lookup returns CDR1 SEHNR and CDR2 FQNEAQ (reference sequence).

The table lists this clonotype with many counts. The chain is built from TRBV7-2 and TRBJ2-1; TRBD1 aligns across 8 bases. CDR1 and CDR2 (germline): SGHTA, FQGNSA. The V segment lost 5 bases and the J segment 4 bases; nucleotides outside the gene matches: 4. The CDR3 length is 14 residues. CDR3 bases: TGTGCCAGCAGCCTGGGACAGGAGTACAATGAGCAGTTCTTC. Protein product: CASSLGQEYNEQFF.

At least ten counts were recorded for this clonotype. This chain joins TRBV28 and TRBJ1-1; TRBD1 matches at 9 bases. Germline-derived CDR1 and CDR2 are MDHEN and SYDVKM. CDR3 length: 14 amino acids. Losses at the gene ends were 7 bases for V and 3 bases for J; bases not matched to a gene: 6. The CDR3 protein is CASILDRGYTEAFF. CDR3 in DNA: TGTGCCAGCATCCTGGACAGGGGCTACACTGAAGCTTTCTTT.

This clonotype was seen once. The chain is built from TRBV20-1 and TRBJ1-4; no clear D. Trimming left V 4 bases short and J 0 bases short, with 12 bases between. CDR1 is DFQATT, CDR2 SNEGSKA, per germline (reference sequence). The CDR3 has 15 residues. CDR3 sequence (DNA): TGCAGTGCTAATTCCGACCGAGCAACTAATGAAAAACTGTTTTTT. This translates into CSANSDRATNEKLFF.

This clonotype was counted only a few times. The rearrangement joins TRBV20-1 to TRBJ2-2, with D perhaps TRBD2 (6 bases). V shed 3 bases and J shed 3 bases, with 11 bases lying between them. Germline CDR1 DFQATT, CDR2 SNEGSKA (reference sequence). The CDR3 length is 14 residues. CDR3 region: CSASEGRYTGELFF. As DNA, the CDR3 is TGCAGTGCTAGTGAGGGGAGGTACACCGGGGAGCTGTTTTTT.

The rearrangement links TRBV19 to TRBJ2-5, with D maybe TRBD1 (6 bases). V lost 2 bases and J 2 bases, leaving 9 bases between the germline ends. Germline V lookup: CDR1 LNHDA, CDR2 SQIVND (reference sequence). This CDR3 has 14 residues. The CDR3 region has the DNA TGTGCCAGTAGTATACAGGGGATACAAGAGACCCAGTACTTC. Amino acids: CASSIQGIQETQYF.

The CDR3 coding sequence is TGTGCCAGCAGCTTAGGTAAGGGAAACTACAATGAGCAGTTCTTC. Its protein is CASSLGKGNYNEQFF. V usage is TRBV7-9 and J usage is TRBJ2-1; D gene uncertain. The V end lost 1 base, the J end lost 3 bases, and 10 bases lay between the germline ends. The CDR3 spans 15 residues. CDR1 is SEHNR, CDR2 FQNEAQ, per germline (reference sequence).

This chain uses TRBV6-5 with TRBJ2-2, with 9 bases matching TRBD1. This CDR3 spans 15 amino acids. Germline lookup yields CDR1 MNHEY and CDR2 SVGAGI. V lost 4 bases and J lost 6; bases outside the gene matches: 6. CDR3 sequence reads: CASSLQGAMAGELFF. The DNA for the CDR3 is TGTGCCAGCAGTTTACAGGGGGCGATGGCCGGGGAGCTGTTTTTT.

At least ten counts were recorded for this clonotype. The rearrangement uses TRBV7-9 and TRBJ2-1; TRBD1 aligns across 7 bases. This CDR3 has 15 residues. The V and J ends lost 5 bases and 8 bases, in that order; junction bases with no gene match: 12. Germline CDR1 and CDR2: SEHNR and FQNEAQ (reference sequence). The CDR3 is CASSPQDRARDEQFF. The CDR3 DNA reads TGTGCCAGCAGCCCCCAAGACAGGGCACGGGATGAGCAGTTCTTC.

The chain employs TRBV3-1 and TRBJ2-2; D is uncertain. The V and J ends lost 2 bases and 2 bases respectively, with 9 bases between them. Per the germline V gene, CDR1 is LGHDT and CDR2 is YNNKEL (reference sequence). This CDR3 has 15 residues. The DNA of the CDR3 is TGTGCCAGCAGCCAATTGAAGGGAAACACCGGGGAGCTGTTTTTT. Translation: CASSQLKGNTGELFF. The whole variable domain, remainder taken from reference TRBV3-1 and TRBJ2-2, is DTAVSQTPKYLVTQMGNDKSIKCEQNLGHDTMYWYKQDSKKFLKIMFSYNNKELIINETVPNRFSPKSPDKAHLNLHINSLELGDSAVYFCASSQLKGNTGELFFGEGSRLTVL.

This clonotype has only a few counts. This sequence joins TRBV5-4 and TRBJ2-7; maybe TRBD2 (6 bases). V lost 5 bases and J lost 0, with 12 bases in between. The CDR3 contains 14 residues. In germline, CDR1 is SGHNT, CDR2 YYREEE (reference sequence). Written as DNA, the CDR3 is TGTGCCAGCAGTCCCGGGAGAGGCTCCTACGAGCAGTACTTC. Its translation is CASSPGRGSYEQYF. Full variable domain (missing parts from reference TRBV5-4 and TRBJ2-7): ETGVTQSPTHLIKTRGQQVTLRCSSQSGHNTVSWYQQALGQGPQFIFQYYREEENGRGNFPPRFSGLQFPNYSSELNVNALELDDSALYLCASSPGRGSYEQYFGPGTRLTVT.

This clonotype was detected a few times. CDR3 amino acids: CASQRTGVAFF. DNA for the CDR3: TGTGCCAGCCAGAGGACAGGCGTGGCTTTCTTT. The V gene is TRBV5-6, the J gene TRBJ1-1, with TRBD1 identical over 7 bases. Germline trimming cut 7 bases from V and 11 bases from J; bases unmatched to any gene: 8. The CDR3 is 11 residues long. Germline lookup yields CDR1 SGHDT and CDR2 YYEEEE.

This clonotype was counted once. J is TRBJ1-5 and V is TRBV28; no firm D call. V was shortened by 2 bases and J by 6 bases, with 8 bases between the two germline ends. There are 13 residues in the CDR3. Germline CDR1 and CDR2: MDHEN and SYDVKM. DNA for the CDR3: TGTGCCAGCAGTTTAGGTAACACTCAGCCCCAGCATTTT. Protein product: CASSLGNTQPQHF.

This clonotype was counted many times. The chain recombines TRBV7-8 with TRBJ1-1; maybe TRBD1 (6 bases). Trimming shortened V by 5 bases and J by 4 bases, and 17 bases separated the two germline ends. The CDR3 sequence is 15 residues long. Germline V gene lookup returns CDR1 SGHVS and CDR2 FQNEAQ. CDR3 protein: CASSRRTGPGTEAFF. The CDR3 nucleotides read TGTGCCAGCAGCCGCCGAACAGGGCCAGGCACTGAAGCTTTCTTT.

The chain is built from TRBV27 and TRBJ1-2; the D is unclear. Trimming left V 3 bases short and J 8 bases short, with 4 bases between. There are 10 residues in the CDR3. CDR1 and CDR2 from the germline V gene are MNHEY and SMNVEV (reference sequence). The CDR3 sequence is CASSFTGYTF. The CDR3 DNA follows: TGTGCCAGCAGTTTTACGGGCTACACCTTC.

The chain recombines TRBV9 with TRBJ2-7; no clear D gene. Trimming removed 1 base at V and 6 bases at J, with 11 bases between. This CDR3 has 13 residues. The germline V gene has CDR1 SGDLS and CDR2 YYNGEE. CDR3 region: CASSVSLVGEQYF. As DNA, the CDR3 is TGTGCCAGCAGCGTATCTCTTGTTGGCGAGCAGTACTTC. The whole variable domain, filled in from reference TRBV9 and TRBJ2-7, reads DSGVTQTPKHLITATGQRVTLRCSPRSGDLSVYWYQQSLDQGLQFLIQYYNGEERAKGNILERFSAQQFPDLHSELNLSSLELGDSALYFCASSVSLVGEQYFGPGTRLTVT.

CDR3 region: CASLKNPGQANTEAFF. Written as DNA, the CDR3 is TGCGCCAGCCTGAAGAATCCGGGACAGGCGAACACTGAAGCTTTCTTT. The V gene is TRBV5-1, the J gene TRBJ1-1; 8 nucleotides agree with TRBD1. The junction had 12 bases not matched to a gene; V was cut back by 7 bases and J by 1 base. The germline gives CDR1 SGHRS, CDR2 YFSETQ. The CDR3 spans 16 residues.